These 2 T cell receptor beta chains originate from one sample sequenced in a study of Graves' ophthalmopathy and Graves' hyperthyroidism. Amplification targeted the TCR beta CDR3 regions, with RNA transcripts as the source material. HTBI primers served in a first-round RT-PCR, which a second-round multiplex PCR followed. TCRdb redid the calling of the multiplex PCR reads with MiXCR, one entry per CDR3 protein. This sample has fewer than 70,000 distinct CDR3 sequences; under 55% occur once, and the top ten carry over 4%. The specimen sequenced was peripheral blood. Receptors originate from an adult woman with Graves' ophthalmopathy.

On this clonotype: This sequence may be a read error, since a much larger clone differs from it by one base. The CDR3 does not close with the conserved phenylalanine or tryptophan, likely indicating a read error. The gene calls are TRBV3-1 and TRBJ2-7; D unclear. CDR1 and CDR2 (germline): LGHDT, YNNKEL (reference sequence). The CDR3 covers 11 residues. V was pared by 5 bases and J by 6 bases, with 8 bases between. CDR3 sequence (DNA): TGTGCCAGCAGCGAAAGAGGCGAGCAGTACATC. The encoded protein is CASSERGEQYI.

The rearrangement links TRBV4-1 to TRBJ2-2, with 10 bases fitting TRBD2. Germline loops: CDR1 MGHRA, CDR2 YSYEKL. With 0 bases clipped from V and 6 bases from J, the junction kept 1 base outside the gene matches. The CDR3 length is 15 residues. CDR3 loop: CASSQDSGGPGELFF. Here the CDR3 DNA reads TGCGCCAGCAGCCAAGATAGCGGGGGGCCCGGGGAGCTGTTTTTT.